This TCR beta chain derives from a study of technical replicates of blood from a handful of donors. Measured with immunoSEQ multiplex PCR; TCRdb has only the in-frame clones, and not every one. The sample contains around 68,000 clones, about 97% of which appear only once. This CDR3 spans 18 amino acids. The ends lost 0 bases at V and 2 bases at J; junction bases unmatched: 7. Germline CDR1 is SNHLY and CDR2 is FYNNEI. The V gene is TRBV2, the J gene TRBJ2-5, with TRBD2 matching 12 bases. Sample: T cells isolated from PBMCs. The receptor comes from a human donor in good health. The CDR3 loop is CASSEAWTSGIRQETQYF. For the CDR3, the DNA is TGTGCCAGCAGTGAAGCGTGGACTAGCGGGATAAGACAAGAGACCCAGTACTTC.